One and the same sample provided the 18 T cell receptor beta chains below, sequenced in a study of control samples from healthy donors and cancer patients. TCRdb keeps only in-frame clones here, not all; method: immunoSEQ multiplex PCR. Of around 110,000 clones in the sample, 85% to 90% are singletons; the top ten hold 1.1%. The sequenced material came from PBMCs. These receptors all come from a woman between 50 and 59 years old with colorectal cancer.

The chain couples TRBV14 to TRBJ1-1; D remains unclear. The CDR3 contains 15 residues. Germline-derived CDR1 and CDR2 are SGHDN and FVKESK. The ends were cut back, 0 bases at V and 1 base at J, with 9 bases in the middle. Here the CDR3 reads CASSQDRPPNTEAFF. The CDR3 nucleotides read TGTGCCAGCAGCCAAGACAGACCCCCGAACACTGAAGCTTTCTTT.

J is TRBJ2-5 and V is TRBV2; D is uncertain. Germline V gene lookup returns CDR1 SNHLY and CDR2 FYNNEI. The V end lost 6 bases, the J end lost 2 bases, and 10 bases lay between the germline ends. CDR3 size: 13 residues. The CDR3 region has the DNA TGTGCCAGCAGCAGACTGGATCAAGAGACCCAGTACTTC. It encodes CASSRLDQETQYF.

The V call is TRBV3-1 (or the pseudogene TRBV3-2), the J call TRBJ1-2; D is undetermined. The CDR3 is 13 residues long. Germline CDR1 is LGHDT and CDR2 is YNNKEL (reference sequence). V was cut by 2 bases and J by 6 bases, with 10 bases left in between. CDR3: CASSQTGPDGYTF. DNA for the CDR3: TGTGCCAGCAGCCAAACGGGTCCGGATGGCTACACCTTC.

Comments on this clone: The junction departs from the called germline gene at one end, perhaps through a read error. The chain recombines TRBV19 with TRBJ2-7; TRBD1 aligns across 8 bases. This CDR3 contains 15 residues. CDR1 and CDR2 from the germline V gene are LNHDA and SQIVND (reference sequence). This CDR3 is CASSIGQGSTYGQYF. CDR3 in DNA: TGTGCCAGTAGTATAGGACAGGGGTCAACCTACGGGCAGTACTTC.

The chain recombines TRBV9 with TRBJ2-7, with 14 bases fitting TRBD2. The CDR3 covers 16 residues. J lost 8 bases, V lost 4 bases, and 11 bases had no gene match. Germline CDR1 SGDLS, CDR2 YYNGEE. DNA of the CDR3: TGTGCCAGCAGCCCCGGGACTAGCGGGGGTCCTACAAAGCAGTACTTC. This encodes CASSPGTSGGPTKQYF.

CDR3 bases: TGTGCCAGCAGCTCGAGATCCAAGGACAGGACCACTAACTATGGCTACACCTTC. This translates into CASSSRSKDRTTNYGYTF. V gene TRBV7-9 combines with J gene TRBJ1-2; TRBD1 matches at 7 bases. The CDR3 is 18 residues long. Germline loops: CDR1 SEHNR, CDR2 FQNEAQ (reference sequence). The J segment lost 0 bases and the V segment lost 4 bases, leaving 14 bases of the junction unmatched.

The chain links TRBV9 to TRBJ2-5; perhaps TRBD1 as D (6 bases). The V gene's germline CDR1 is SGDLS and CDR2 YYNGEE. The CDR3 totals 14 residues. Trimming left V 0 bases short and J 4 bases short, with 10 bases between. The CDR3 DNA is TGTGCCAGCAGCGTAGAAGTCAGGGGAGAGACCCAGTACTTC. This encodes CASSVEVRGETQYF. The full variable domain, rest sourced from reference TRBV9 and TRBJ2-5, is DSGVTQTPKHLITATGQRVTLRCSPRSGDLSVYWYQQSLDQGLQFLIQYYNGEERAKGNILERFSAQQFPDLHSELNLSSLELGDSALYFCASSVEVRGETQYFGPGTRLLVL.

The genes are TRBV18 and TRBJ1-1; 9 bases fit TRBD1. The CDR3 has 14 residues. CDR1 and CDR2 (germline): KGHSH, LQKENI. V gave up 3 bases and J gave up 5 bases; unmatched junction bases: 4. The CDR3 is CASSPGQGGTEAFF. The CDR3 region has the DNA TGTGCCAGCTCACCGGGACAGGGTGGGACTGAAGCTTTCTTT.

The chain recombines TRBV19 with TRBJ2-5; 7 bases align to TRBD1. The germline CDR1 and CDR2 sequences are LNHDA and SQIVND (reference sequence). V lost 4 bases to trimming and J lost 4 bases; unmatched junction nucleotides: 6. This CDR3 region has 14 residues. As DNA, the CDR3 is TGTGCCAGTAGTAACCGGGACAGACGAGAGACCCAGTACTTC. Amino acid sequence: CASSNRDRRETQYF.

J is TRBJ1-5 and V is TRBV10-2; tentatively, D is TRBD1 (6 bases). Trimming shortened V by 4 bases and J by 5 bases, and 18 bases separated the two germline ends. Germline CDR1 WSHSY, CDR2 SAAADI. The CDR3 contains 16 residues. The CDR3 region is CASSAEPQGTHQPQHF. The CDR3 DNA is TGCGCCAGCAGTGCGGAACCGCAGGGGACCCATCAGCCCCAGCATTTT.

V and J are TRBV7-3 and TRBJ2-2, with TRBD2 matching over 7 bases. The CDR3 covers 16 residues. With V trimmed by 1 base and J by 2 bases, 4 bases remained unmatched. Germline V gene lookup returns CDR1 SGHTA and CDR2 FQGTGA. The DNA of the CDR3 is TGTGCCAGCAGCTTAATACTAGCGCGAAACACCGGGGAGCTGTTTTTT. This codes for CASSLILARNTGELFF.

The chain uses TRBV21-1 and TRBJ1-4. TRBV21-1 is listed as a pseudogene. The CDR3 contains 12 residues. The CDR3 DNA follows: TGTGCCAGCAGCAAATGTGGTGAAAAACTGTTTTTT. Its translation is CASSKCGEKLFF.

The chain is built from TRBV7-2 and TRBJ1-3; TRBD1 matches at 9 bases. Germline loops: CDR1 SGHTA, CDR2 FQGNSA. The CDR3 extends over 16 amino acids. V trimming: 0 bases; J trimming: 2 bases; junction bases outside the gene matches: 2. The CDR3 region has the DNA TGTGCCAGCAGCTTAGCTGGGACAGGGACTGGAAACACCATATATTTT. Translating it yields CASSLAGTGTGNTIYF.

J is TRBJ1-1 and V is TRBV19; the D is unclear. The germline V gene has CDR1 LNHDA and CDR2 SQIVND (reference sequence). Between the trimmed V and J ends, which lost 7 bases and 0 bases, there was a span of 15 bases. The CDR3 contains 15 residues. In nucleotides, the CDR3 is TGTGCCAGTACCCTGGTGGGGTATCTGAACACTGAAGCTTTCTTT. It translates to CASTLVGYLNTEAFF.

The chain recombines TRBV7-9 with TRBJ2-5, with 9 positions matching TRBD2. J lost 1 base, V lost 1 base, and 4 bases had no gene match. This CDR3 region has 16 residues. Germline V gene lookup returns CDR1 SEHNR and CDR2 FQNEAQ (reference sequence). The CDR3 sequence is CASSLVLAGIQETQYF. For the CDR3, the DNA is TGTGCCAGCAGCTTAGTGCTAGCGGGGATCCAAGAGACCCAGTACTTC. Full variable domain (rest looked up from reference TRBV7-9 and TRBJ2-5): DTGVSQNPRHKITKRGQNVTFRCDPISEHNRLYWYRQTLGQGPEFLTYFQNEAQLEKSRLLSDRFSAERPKGSFSTLEIQRTEQGDSAMYLCASSLVLAGIQETQYFGPGTRLLVL.

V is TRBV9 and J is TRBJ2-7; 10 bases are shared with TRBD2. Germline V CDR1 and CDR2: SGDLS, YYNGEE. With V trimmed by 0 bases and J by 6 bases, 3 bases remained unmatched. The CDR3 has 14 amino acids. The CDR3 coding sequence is TGTGCCAGCAGCGTAGACCTAGCGGGAGTCGAGCAGTACTTC. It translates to CASSVDLAGVEQYF. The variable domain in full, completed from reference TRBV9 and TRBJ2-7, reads DSGVTQTPKHLITATGQRVTLRCSPRSGDLSVYWYQQSLDQGLQFLIQYYNGEERAKGNILERFSAQQFPDLHSELNLSSLELGDSALYFCASSVDLAGVEQYFGPGTRLTVT.

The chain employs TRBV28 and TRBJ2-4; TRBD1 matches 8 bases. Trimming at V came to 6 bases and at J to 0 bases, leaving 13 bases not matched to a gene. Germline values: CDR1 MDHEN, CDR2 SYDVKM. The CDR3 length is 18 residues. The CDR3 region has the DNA TGTGCCAGCAGCCTGACAGGGGCAATAGCTCTAGCCAAAAACATTCAGTACTTC. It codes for CASSLTGAIALAKNIQYF.

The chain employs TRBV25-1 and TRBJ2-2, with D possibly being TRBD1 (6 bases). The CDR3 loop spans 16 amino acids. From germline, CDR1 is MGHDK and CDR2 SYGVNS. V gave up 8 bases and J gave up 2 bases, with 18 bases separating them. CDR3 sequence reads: CASLQSGTPNTGELFF. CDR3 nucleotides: TGTGCCAGCCTTCAATCCGGGACACCTAACACCGGGGAGCTGTTTTTT. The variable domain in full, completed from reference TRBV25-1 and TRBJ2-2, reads EADIYQTPRYLVIGTGKKITLECSQTMGHDKMYWYQQDPGMELHLIHYSYGVNSTEKGDLSSESTVSRIRTEHFPLTLESARPSHTSQYLCASLQSGTPNTGELFFGEGSRLTVL.